What follows are 11 T cell receptor beta chains derived from one specimen sequenced in a study of breast tumors, draining lymph nodes, adjacent tissues. Samples came from axillary lymph nodes draining the breast cancer. One entry per CDR3 protein results from TCRdb running MiXCR on the multiplex PCR reads. The top ten clones hold about 1.2% of a sample with roughly 260,000 distinct CDR3 sequences, 30% to 35% of them seen once. Sequenced input: axillary lymph node tissue. The receptors shown here come from a female donor with breast cancer. Some clones in this sample may be carry-over from other donors' samples.

Details on this clonotype: A much larger clone lies a single base off, so this may be a read error. CDR3 nucleotides: TGTGCCAGCAGTTTCTCGTCGCGGGTTAGCGGGTACGAGCAGTACTTC. This sequence encodes CASSFSSRVSGYEQYF. This sequence joins TRBV12-3 or TRBV12-4 and TRBJ2-7, with 7 nucleotides matching TRBD2. Unmatched junction bases numbered 12, after V lost 3 bases and J lost 4 bases. The CDR3 totals 16 residues.

The V gene is TRBV4-2, the J gene TRBJ2-1, with 12 bases that match TRBD1. V trimming: 6 bases; J trimming: 5 bases; junction bases outside the gene matches: 11. The CDR3 extends over 17 amino acids. The germline gives CDR1 LGHNA, CDR2 YNFKEQ. The chain's CDR3 is CASSTGTGGKGHNEQFF. The CDR3 bases are TGTGCCAGCAGTACCGGGACAGGGGGCAAGGGACACAATGAGCAGTTCTTC.

The table lists this clonotype with many counts. A clone one base away is much larger, so this may be a read error. This chain joins TRBV10-3 and TRBJ2-2; 8 bases are a match to TRBD1. CDR3 length equals 17 residues. Germline V gives CDR1 ENHRY, CDR2 SYGVKD. CDR3 sequence reads: CVISDPRTGKATGELFF. CDR3 DNA sequence: TGTGTCATCAGTGACCCTCGGACAGGGAAGGCCACCGGGGAGCTGTTTTTT.

This clonotype was recorded many times. The chain's CDR3 is CASSGEAQDSGMMFF. CDR3 in DNA: TGTGCCAGCAGCGGCGAAGCTCAGGATAGCGGGATGATGTTCTTC. V usage is TRBV9 and J usage is TRBJ2-1, with 8 bases lining up with TRBD2. The CDR3 covers 15 residues. The germline CDR1 and CDR2 sequences are SGDLS and YYNGEE. V was clipped by 3 bases and J by 15 bases; unmatched bases: 17.

The table lists this clonotype with a few counts. Being one base from a much bigger clone, this may be a read error. The V gene is TRBV19, the J gene TRBJ1-5; no firm D call. CDR1 is LNHDA, CDR2 SQIVND, per germline (reference sequence). The CDR3 has 12 residues. Trimming cost V 5 bases and J 9 bases, with 11 bases left between them. CDR3: CASSLAPSPQHF. In DNA, the CDR3 is TGTGCCAGTAGTTTAGCCCCCTCGCCCCAGCATTTT.

This clonotype was detected a few times. The rearrangement links TRBV14 to TRBJ2-3; 11 nucleotides align to TRBD2. The CDR3 runs to 15 residues. After removal of 8 bases from V and 2 bases from J, the junction contained 6 bases not matched to a gene. Germline CDR1 is SGHDN and CDR2 is FVKESK. CDR3 sequence: CASSRLAGNTDTQYF. Here the CDR3 DNA reads TGTGCCAGCTCGCGACTAGCGGGGAACACAGATACGCAGTATTTT.

About this clonotype: A read error is possible here, since a much larger clone lies one base away. The rearrangement joins TRBV5-6 to TRBJ1-5, with 7 bases that match TRBD1. The germline gives CDR1 SGHDT, CDR2 YYEEEE. The CDR3 runs to 15 residues. CDR3 loop: CAGSFGTGEYQPQHF. CDR3 bases: TGTGCCGGCAGCTTTGGAACAGGGGAGTATCAGCCCCAGCATTTT.

There are many counts of this clonotype. The chain couples TRBV27 to TRBJ1-4; D possibly corresponds to TRBD1 (6 bases). Between the trimmed V and J ends, which lost 5 bases and 9 bases, there was a span of 19 bases. The CDR3 is 15 residues long. Per germline, CDR1 MNHEY and CDR2 SMNVEV (reference sequence). CDR3 bases: TGTGCCAGCAGTACAACAGGGAGGATGGGACAAAAACTGTTTTTT. This gives the protein CASSTTGRMGQKLFF.

In regard to this clonotype: This may be a read error, as it is one base from a much larger clone. The chain is built from TRBV19 and TRBJ1-2; no clear D. From germline, CDR1 is LNHDA and CDR2 SQIVND (reference sequence). This CDR3 is built from 19 residues. Written as DNA, the CDR3 is TGTGTCAGTAGTTTTTTCCGCCCTGTCGGGCAGACGTACAACTATGGCTACACCTTC. It translates to CVSSFFRPVGQTYNYGYTF.

This clonotype was seen at least ten times. This chain uses TRBV19 with TRBJ2-3; possible D gene TRBD2, 6 bases. The CDR3 is made up of 16 amino acids. The germline V and J ends were trimmed by 2 bases and 6 bases, with 18 bases remaining between them. Looked up from germline, CDR1 is LNHDA and CDR2 is SQIVND (reference sequence). DNA for the CDR3: TGTGCCAGTAGTATACGAGGCGGGACTTTGATCGATACGCAGTATTTT. Protein: CASSIRGGTLIDTQYF.

This clonotype was seen ten or more times. This chain uses TRBV20-1 with TRBJ2-1; 9 bases map to TRBD2. The V segment lost 6 bases and the J segment 6 bases; nucleotides outside the gene matches: 6. Per the germline V gene, CDR1 is DFQATT and CDR2 is SNEGSKA (reference sequence). This CDR3 has 13 amino acids. The CDR3 region is CSAGLAPRNEQFF. DNA for the CDR3: TGCAGTGCGGGACTAGCCCCCCGCAATGAGCAGTTCTTC.